One and the same sample provided the 3 T cell receptor beta chains below, sequenced in a study of blood T cell repertoires in COVID-19. The repertoire was sequenced with immunoSEQ multiplex PCR; TCRdb's copy has only in-frame clones and lacks some. Of fewer than 85,000 clones in the sample, approximately 90% were seen once. The material sequenced was peripheral blood. All receptors derive from a man between 60 and 75 years old with acute or convalescent COVID-19.

This clone was observed a few times. This sequence joins TRBV15 and TRBJ2-7, with 11 bases lining up with TRBD2. CDR1 is LNHNV and CDR2 is YYDKDF in the germline V gene (reference sequence). The CDR3 contains 17 residues. V was pared by 2 bases and J by 0 bases, with 6 bases of the junction left unmatched. CDR3 sequence reads: CATSRKGLADSSYEQYF. Written as DNA, the CDR3 is TGTGCCACCAGCAGAAAGGGACTAGCGGATTCCTCCTACGAGCAGTACTTC.

The CDR3 DNA reads as TGTGCCAGCAGCAGCCAACTCATGAACACTGAAGCTTTCTTT. The encoded protein is CASSSQLMNTEAFF. The chain uses TRBV5-4 and TRBJ1-1; D gene uncertain. The CDR3 length is 14 residues. The V end lost 4 bases, the J end lost 0 bases, and 10 bases lay between the germline ends. Looked up from germline, CDR1 is SGHNT and CDR2 is YYREEE (reference sequence).

The CDR3 spells CASSQATTGLNTGELFF. DNA for the CDR3: TGCGCCAGCAGCCAGGCTACCACGGGTCTGAACACCGGGGAGCTGTTTTTT. The J gene is TRBJ2-2, the V gene TRBV4-3; D uncertain. The germline V gene encodes CDR1 LGHNA and CDR2 YSLEER. V lost 3 bases to trimming and J lost 1 base, with 15 bases between them. The CDR3 length is 17 residues.